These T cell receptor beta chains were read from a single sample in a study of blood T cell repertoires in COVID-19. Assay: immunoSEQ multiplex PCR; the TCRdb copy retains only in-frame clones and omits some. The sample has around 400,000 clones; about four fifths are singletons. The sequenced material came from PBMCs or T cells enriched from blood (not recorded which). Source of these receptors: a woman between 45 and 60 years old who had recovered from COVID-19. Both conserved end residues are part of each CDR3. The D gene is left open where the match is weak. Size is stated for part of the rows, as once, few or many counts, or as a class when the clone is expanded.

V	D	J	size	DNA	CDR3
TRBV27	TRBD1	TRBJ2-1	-	TGTGCCAGCAGTACGGACAGGGTACGGTTCTTC	CASSTDRVRFF
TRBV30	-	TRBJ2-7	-	TGTGCCTGGAGTGGGAGGGGCCAGGGCTACGAGCAGTACTTC	CAWSGRGQGYEQYF
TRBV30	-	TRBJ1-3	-	TGTGCCTGGAGCACAGGGTCCTCTGGAAACACCATATATTTT	CAWSTGSSGNTIYF
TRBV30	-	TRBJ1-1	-	TGTGCCTGGAGCCAGGACAAGAACACTGAAGCTTTCTTT	CAWSQDKNTEAFF
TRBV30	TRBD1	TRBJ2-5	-	TGTGCCTGGAGCGTTGGGACAGGGGGAGAGACCCAGTACTTC	CAWSVGTGGETQYF
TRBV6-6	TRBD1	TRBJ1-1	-	TGTGCCAGCACTCGATTACAGGGGACTGAAGCTTTCTTT	CASTRLQGTEAFF
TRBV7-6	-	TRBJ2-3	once	TGTGCCAGCAGCTTGTGGGACAACGAACCCACAGATACGCAGTATTTT	CASSLWDNEPTDTQYF
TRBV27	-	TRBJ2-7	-	TGTGCCAGCAGTCCCGCCCCCCAGGCCCGCTACGAGCAGTACTTC	CASSPAPQARYEQYF
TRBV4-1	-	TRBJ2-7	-	TGCGCCAGCAGCCAAGGACAGAGCGACTACGAGCAGTACTTC	CASSQGQSDYEQYF
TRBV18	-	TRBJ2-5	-	TGTGCCAGCTCACCAAGGCAGGGACAAGAGACCCAGTACTTC	CASSPRQGQETQYF
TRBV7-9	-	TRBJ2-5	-	TGTGCCAGCAGCTTAGGTAGTAAAGAGACCCAGTACTTC	CASSLGSKETQYF
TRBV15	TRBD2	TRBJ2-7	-	TGTGCCACCAGTGATGCTAGCGGGAGTTACGAGCAGTACTTC	CATSDASGSYEQYF
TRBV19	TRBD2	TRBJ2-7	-	TGTGCCAGTAGTATCTATAGCGGGCCTCCCTACGAGCAGTACTTC	CASSIYSGPPYEQYF
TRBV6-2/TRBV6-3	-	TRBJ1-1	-	TGTGCCAGCAGCCACGGAAGGGGCACTGAAGCTTTCTTT	CASSHGRGTEAFF
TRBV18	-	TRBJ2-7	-	TGTGCCAGCTCACCCCGCTGGGGGGGCAGCTACGAGCAGTACTTC	CASSPRWGGSYEQYF
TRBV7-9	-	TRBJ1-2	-	TGTGCCAGCAGCTCCTCACGTGGGGAGGCTGGCTACACCTTC	CASSSSRGEAGYTF
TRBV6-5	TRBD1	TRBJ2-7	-	TGTGCCAGCAGTCGCGGGACAGGGAGGTCTTACGAGCAGTACTTC	CASSRGTGRSYEQYF
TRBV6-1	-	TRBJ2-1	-	TGTGCCAGCAGTGAAGTGGGCTATGAGCAGTTCTTC	CASSEVGYEQFF
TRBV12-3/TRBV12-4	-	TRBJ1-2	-	TGTGCCAGCAGTAACAGGGTGGGGGGCTACACCTTC	CASSNRVGGYTF
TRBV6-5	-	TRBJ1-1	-	TGTGCCAGCTTGGTGGACAGCTCCACTGAAGCTTTCTTT	CASLVDSSTEAFF
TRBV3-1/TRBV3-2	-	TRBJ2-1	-	TGTGCCAGCAGCCTCGGGATAAATGGGGTCAATGAGCAGTTCTTC	CASSLGINGVNEQFF
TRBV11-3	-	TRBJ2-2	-	TGTGCCAGCAGCTTGTCGCAGGGGACCGGGGAGCTGTTTTTT	CASSLSQGTGELFF
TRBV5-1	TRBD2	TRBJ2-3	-	TGCGCCAGCAGCGGGAGGGCCCCAGATACGCAGTATTTT	CASSGRAPDTQYF
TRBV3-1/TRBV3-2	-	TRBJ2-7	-	TGTGCCAGCAGCCAATCCCCCCTAGAATACTACGAGCAGTACTTC	CASSQSPLEYYEQYF
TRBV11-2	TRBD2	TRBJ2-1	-	TGTGCCAGCAGCTTAGGGGCGGGGGGTACCTACAATGAGCAGTTCTTC	CASSLGAGGTYNEQFF
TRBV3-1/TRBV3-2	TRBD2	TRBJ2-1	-	TGTGCCAGCAGCCCTCAGCGGGGGGGCATCTACAATGAGCAGTTCTTC	CASSPQRGGIYNEQFF
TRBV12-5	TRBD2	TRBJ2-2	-	TGTGCTAGTGGTTTGGGACTAGCAGACACCGGGGAGCTGTTTTTT	CASGLGLADTGELFF
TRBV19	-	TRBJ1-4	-	TGTGCCAGTAGTATACCGGGACAAGGGGAAAAACTGTTTTTT	CASSIPGQGEKLFF
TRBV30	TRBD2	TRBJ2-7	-	TGTGCCTGGAGCACAACTAGCGGGGGCCGTTTTCTTTCGTACGAGCAGTACTTC	CAWSTTSGGRFLSYEQYF
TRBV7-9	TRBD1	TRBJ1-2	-	TGTGCCAGCAGCCCAGGGGTCGACAGGGCCTTTGGCTACACCTTC	CASSPGVDRAFGYTF
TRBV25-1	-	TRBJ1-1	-	TGTGCCAGCAGTGAGGGTGGTGGGAGGACGGCTTTCTTT	CASSEGGGRTAFF
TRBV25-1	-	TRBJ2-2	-	TGTGCCAGCAGTGCGGGGATGGTCACCGGGGAGCTGTTTTTT	CASSAGMVTGELFF
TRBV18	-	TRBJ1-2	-	TGTGCCAGCTCACCAAGGAACGGCGGGTATGGCTACACCTTC	CASSPRNGGYGYTF
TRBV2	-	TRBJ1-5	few	TGTGCCAGCAGTGGGACACATGGGGTAGGGCCCCAGCATTTT	CASSGTHGVGPQHF
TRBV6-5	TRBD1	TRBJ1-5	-	TGTGCCAGCAGCCTCGACAGGGTCAGCCCCCAGCATTTT	CASSLDRVSPQHF
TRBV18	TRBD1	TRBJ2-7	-	TGTGCCAGCTCACCACTCGAGGGGGCGGGCAACGAGCAGTACTTC	CASSPLEGAGNEQYF
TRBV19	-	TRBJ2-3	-	TGTGCCAGTAGTAAAGGAGGGGGCCGCTCTAGCACAGATACGCAGTATTTT	CASSKGGGRSSTDTQYF
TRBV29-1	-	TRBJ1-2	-	TGCAGCGTTGTGGTCCCTCGGGAAGGTGGCTACACCTTC	CSVVVPREGGYTF
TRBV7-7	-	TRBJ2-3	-	TGTGCCAGCAGGGGAGGCACAGATACGCAGTATTTT	CASRGGTDTQYF
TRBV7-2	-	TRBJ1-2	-	TGTGCCAGCAAAGAATCAGCTGAGGTCCGGAACTATGGCTACACCTTC	CASKESAEVRNYGYTF